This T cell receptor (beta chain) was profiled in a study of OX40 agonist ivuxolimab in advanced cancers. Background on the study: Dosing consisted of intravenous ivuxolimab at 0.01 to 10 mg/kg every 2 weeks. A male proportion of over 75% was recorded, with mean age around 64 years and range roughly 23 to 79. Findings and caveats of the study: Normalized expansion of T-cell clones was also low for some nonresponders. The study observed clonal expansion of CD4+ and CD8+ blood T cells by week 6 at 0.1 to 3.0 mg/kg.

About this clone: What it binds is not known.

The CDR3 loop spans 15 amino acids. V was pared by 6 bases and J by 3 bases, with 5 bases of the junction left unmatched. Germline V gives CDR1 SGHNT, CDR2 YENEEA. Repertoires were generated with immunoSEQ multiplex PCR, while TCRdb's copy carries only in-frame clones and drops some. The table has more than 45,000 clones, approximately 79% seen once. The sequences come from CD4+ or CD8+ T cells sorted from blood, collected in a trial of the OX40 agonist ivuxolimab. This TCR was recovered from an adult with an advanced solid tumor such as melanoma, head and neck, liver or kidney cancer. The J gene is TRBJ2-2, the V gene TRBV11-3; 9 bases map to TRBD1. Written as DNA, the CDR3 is TGTGCCAGCAGGCTGGACAGGGGAGACACCGGGGAGCTGTTTTTT. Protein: CASRLDRGDTGELFF.